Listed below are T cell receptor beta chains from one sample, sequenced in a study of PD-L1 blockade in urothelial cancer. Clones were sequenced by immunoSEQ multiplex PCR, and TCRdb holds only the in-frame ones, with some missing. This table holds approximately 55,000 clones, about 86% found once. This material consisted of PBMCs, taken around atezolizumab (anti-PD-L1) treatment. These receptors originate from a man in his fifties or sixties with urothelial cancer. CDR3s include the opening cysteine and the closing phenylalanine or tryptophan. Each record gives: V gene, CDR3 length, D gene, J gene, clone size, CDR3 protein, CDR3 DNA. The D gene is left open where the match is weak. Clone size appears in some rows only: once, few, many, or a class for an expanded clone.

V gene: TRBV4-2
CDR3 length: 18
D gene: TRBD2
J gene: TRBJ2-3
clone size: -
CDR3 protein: CASSHEGLAGLSTDTQYF
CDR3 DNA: TGTGCCAGCAGCCATGAAGGACTAGCGGGACTTAGCACAGATACGCAGTATTTT

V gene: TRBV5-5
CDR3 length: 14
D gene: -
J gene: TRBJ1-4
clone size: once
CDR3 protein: CASSFGQLNEKLFF
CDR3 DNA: TGTGCCAGCAGCTTCGGACAGCTTAATGAAAAACTGTTTTTT

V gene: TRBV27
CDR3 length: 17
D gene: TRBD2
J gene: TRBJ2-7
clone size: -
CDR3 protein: CASSLFKASGSSYEQYF
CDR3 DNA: TGTGCCAGCAGTTTATTCAAGGCTAGCGGGAGCTCCTACGAGCAGTACTTC

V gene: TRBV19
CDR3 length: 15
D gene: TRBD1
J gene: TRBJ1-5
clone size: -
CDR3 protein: CASSRQGRGNQPQHF
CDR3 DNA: TGTGCCAGTAGCCGACAGGGCCGCGGGAACCAGCCCCAGCATTTT

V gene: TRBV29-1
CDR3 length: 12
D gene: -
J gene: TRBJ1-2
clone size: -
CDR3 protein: CSVEGPGNGYTF
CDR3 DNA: TGCAGCGTTGAAGGTCCGGGGAATGGCTACACCTTC

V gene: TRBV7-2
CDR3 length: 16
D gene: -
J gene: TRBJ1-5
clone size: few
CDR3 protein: CASSLVGPGDNQPQHF
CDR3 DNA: TGTGCCAGCAGCTTAGTGGGGCCAGGGGACAATCAGCCCCAGCATTTT

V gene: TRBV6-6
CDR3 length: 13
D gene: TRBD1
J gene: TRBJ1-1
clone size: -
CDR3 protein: CASLTGKNTEAFF
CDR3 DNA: TGTGCCAGCCTGACAGGGAAGAACACTGAAGCTTTCTTT

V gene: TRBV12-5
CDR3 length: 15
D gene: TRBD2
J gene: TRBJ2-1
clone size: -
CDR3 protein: CASAPTSGRVNEQFF
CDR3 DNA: TGTGCTAGTGCTCCGACTAGCGGGAGAGTCAATGAGCAGTTCTTC

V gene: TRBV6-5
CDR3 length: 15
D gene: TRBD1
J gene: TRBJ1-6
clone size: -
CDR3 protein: CASRDRVPYNSPLHF
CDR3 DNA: TGTGCCAGCAGGGACAGGGTTCCTTATAATTCACCCCTCCACTTT

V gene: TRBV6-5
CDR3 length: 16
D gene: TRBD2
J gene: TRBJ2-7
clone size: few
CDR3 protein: CASSYAMTSGRAEQYF
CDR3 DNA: TGTGCCAGCAGTTACGCCATGACTAGCGGGAGAGCCGAGCAGTACTTC

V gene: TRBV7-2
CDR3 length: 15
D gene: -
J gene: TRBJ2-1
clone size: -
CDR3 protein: CASSLATGAYNEQFF
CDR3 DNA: TGTGCCAGCAGCTTAGCGACCGGGGCCTACAATGAGCAGTTCTTC

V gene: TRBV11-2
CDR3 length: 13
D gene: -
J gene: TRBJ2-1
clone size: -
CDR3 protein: CASSLAFWDNRFF
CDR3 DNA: TGTGCCAGCAGCTTAGCCTTCTGGGACAATCGATTCTTC

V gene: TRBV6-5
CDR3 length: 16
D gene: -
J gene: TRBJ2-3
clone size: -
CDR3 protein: CASSYRGLSSTDTQYF
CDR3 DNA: TGTGCCAGCAGTTACCGCGGACTATCCAGCACAGATACGCAGTATTTT

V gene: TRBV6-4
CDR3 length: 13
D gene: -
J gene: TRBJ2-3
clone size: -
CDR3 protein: CASRKSSTDTQYF
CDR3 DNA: TGTGCCAGCAGGAAGAGTAGCACAGATACGCAGTATTTT

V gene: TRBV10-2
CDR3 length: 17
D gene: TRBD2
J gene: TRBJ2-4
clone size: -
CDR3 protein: CASSELLAGGRKNIQYF
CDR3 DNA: TGCGCCAGCAGTGAGTTACTAGCGGGAGGACGCAAAAACATTCAGTACTTC

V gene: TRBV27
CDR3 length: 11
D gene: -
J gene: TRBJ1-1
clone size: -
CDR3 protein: CASSSKAEAFF
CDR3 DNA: TGTGCCAGCAGCTCTAAAGCTGAAGCTTTCTTT

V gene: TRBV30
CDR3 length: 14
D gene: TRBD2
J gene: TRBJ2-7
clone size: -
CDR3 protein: CAWRRAGGSYEQYF
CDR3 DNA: TGTGCCTGGAGGAGGGCGGGGGGCTCCTACGAGCAGTACTTC

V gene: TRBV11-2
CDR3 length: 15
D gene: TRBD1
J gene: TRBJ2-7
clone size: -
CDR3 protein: CASSFTGTGAYEQYF
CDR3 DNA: TGTGCCAGCAGCTTCACAGGGACAGGGGCCTACGAGCAGTACTTC

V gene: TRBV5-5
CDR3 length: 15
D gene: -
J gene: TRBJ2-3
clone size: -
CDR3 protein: CASSPGTPNPDTQYF
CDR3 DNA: TGTGCCAGCAGCCCCGGGACACCAAACCCAGATACGCAGTATTTT

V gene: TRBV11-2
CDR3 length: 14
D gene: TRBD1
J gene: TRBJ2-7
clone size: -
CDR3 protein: CASSFVGGPYEQYF
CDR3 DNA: TGTGCCAGCAGCTTTGTAGGGGGCCCCTACGAGCAGTACTTC

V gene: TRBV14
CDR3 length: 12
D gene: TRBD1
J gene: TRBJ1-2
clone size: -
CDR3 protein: CASSPQGEGYTF
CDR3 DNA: TGTGCCAGCAGCCCACAGGGGGAAGGCTACACCTTC

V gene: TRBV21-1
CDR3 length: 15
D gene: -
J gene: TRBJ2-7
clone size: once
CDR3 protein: CASRCGDRGSREQYF
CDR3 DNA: TGTGCCAGCAGGTGCGGGGACAGGGGATCAAGGGAGCAGTACTTC